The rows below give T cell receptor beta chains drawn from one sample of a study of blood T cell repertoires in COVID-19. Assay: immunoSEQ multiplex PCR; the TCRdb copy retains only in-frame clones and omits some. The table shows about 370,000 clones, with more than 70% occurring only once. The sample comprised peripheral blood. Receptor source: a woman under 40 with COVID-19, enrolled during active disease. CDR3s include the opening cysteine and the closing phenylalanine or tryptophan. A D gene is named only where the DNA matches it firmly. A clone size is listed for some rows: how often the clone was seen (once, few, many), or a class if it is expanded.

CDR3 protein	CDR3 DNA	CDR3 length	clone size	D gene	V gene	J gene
CSASSGYPYNEQFF	TGCAGTGCTAGTAGCGGGTACCCCTACAATGAGCAGTTCTTC	14	once	TRBD2	TRBV20-1	TRBJ2-1
CASSMAGRGNSPLHF	TGTGCCAGTAGTATGGCTGGCAGGGGGAATTCACCCCTCCACTTT	15	NA	TRBD1	TRBV19	TRBJ1-6
CASSGGAPETDTQYF	TGTGCCAGCAGCGGGGGGGCACCGGAGACAGATACGCAGTATTTT	15	NA	NA	TRBV7-2	TRBJ2-3
CASSLNGGLNTEAFF	TGTGCCAGCAGCTTGAACGGGGGGCTGAACACTGAAGCTTTCTTT	15	NA	NA	TRBV9	TRBJ1-1
CASSVDIAGRSVGYTF	TGTGCCAGCAGCGTAGATATTGCGGGCAGGTCGGTTGGCTACACCTTC	16	NA	NA	TRBV9	TRBJ1-2
CASSSALAGGPEETQYF	TGTGCCAGCAGCTCGGCCTTAGCGGGGGGGCCGGAAGAGACCCAGTACTTC	17	NA	TRBD2	TRBV5-4	TRBJ2-5
CASSPLRQGTTEAFF	TGTGCCAGCAGTCCCCTCCGGCAGGGAACCACTGAAGCTTTCTTT	15	NA	NA	TRBV6-5	TRBJ1-1
CASSPGQRDNSPLHF	TGTGCCAGCAGCCCGGGACAGAGAGATAATTCACCCCTCCACTTT	15	NA	TRBD1	TRBV5-8	TRBJ1-6
CASSPHQGGYTF	TGTGCCAGCAGCCCACACCAGGGAGGCTACACCTTC	12	NA	NA	TRBV7-9	TRBJ1-2
CASSYAIGLAGYQETQYF	TGTGCCAGCAGTTACGCCATCGGACTAGCGGGGTACCAAGAGACCCAGTACTTC	18	NA	TRBD2	TRBV6-2/TRBV6-3	TRBJ2-5
CAISEWRDQQETQYF	TGTGCCATCAGTGAGTGGAGGGACCAACAAGAGACCCAGTACTTC	15	NA	NA	TRBV10-3	TRBJ2-5
CASSQEPKGGAHEEAFF	TGCGCCAGCAGCCAAGAACCTAAGGGAGGGGCGCATGAAGAAGCTTTCTTT	17	NA	NA	TRBV4-3	TRBJ1-1